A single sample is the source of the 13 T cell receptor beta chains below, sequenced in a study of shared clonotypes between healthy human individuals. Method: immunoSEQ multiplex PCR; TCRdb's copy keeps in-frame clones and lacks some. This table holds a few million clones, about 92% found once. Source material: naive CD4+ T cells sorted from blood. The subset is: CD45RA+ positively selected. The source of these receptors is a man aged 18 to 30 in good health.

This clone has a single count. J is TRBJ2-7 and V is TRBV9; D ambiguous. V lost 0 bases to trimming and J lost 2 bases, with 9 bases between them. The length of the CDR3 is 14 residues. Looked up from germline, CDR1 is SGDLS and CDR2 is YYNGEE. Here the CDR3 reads CASSVDPRPYEQYF. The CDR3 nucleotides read TGTGCCAGCAGCGTAGATCCCAGGCCCTACGAGCAGTACTTC.

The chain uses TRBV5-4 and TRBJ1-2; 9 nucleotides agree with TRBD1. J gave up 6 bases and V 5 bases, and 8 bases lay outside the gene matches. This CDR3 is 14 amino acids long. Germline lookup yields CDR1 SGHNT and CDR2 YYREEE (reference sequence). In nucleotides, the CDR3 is TGTGCCAGCAGTCGTGGACAGGGGTTCGATGGCTACACCTTC. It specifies CASSRGQGFDGYTF.

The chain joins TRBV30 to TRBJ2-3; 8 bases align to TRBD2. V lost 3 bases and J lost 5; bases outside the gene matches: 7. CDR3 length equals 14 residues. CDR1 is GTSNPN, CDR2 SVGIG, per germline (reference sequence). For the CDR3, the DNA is TGTGCCTGGAGATCAGCGGGGGTGATAGATACGCAGTATTTT. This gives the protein CAWRSAGVIDTQYF.

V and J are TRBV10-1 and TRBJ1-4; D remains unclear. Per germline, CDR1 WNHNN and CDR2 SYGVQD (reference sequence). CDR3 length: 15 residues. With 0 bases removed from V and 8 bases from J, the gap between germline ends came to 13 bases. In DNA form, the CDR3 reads TGCGCCAGCAGTGAGTCGCCCATTGGTGGGGAAAAACTGTTTTTT. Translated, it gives CASSESPIGGEKLFF.

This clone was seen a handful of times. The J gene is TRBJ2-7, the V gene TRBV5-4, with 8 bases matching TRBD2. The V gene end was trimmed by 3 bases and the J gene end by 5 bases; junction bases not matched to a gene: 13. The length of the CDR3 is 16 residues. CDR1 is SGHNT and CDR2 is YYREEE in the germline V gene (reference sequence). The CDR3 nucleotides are TGTGCCAGCAGCTCCCCCCGGCCGGGAGGGCCCGACGAGCAGTACTTC. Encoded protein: CASSSPRPGGPDEQYF. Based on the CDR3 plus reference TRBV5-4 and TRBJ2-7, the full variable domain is ETGVTQSPTHLIKTRGQQVTLRCSSQSGHNTVSWYQQALGQGPQFIFQYYREEENGRGNFPPRFSGLQFPNYSSELNVNALELDDSALYLCASSSPRPGGPDEQYFGPGTRLTVT.

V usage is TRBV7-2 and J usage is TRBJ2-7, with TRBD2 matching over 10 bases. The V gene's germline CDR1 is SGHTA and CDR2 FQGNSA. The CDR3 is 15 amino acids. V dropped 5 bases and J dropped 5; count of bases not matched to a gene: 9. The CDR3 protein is CASSNQAGGWNEQYF. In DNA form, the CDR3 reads TGTGCCAGCAGCAACCAAGCGGGGGGGTGGAACGAGCAGTACTTC.

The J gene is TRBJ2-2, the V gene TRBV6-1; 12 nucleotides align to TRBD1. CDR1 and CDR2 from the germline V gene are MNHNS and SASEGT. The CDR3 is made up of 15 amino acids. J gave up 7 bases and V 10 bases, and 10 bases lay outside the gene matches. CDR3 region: CATKPGQGAGGELFF. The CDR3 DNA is TGTGCCACCAAACCGGGACAGGGGGCCGGCGGGGAGCTGTTTTTT.

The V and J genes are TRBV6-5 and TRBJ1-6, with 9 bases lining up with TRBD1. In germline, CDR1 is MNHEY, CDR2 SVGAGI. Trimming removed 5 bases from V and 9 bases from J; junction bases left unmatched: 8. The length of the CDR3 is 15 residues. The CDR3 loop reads CASSRTSTGGSPLHF. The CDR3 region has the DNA TGTGCCAGCAGTCGCACCTCGACAGGGGGTTCACCCCTCCACTTT.

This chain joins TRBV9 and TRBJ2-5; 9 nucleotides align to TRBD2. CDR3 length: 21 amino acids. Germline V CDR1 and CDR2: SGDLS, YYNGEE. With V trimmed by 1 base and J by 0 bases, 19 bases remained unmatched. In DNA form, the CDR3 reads TGTGCCAGCAGCGTATCCCTGGGGGGGGCTAGCGGGGCCCAGTACCAAGAGACCCAGTACTTC. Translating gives CASSVSLGGASGAQYQETQYF.

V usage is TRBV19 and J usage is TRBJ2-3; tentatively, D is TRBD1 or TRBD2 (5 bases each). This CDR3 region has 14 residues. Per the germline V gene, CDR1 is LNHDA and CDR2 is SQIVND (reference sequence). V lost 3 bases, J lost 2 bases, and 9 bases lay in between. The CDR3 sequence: CASSMGPFTDTQYF. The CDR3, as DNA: TGTGCCAGTAGTATGGGACCCTTCACAGATACGCAGTATTTT. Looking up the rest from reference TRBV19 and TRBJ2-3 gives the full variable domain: DGGITQSPKYLFRKEGQNVTLSCEQNLNHDAMYWYRQDPGQGLRLIYYSQIVNDFQKGDIAEGYSVSREKKESFPLTVTSAQKNPTAFYLCASSMGPFTDTQYFGPGTRLTVL.

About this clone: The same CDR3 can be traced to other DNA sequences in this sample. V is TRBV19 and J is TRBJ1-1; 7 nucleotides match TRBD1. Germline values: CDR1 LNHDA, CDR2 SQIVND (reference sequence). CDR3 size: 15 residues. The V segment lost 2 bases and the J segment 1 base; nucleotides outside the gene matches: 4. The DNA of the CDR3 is TGTGCCAGTAGTATAAACAGGGGATCGAACACTGAAGCTTTCTTT. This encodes CASSINRGSNTEAFF.

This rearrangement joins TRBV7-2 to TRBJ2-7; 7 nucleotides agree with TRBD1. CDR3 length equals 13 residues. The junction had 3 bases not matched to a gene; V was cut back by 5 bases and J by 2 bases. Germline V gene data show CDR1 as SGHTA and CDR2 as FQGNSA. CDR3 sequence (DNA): TGTGCCAGCAGCCGGGACAGCACCTACGAGCAGTACTTC. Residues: CASSRDSTYEQYF.

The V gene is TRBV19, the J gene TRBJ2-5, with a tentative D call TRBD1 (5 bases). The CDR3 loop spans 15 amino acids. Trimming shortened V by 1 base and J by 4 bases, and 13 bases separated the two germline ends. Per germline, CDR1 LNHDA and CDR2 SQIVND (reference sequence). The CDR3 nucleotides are TGTGCCAGTAGTATAGGGGCAGGGCCGAGAGAGACCCAGTACTTC. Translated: CASSIGAGPRETQYF.